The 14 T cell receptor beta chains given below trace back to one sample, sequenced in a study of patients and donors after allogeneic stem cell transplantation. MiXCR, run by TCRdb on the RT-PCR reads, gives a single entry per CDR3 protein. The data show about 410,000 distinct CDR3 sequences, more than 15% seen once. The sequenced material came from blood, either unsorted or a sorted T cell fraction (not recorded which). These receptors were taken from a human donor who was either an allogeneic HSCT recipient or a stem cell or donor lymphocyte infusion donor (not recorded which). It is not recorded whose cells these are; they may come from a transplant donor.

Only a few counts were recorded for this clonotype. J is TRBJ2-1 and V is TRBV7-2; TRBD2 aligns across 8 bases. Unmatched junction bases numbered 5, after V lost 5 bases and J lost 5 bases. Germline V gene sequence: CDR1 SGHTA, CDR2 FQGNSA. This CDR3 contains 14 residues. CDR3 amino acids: CASSVGGANNEQFF. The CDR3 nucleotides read TGTGCCAGCAGCGTCGGGGGGGCCAACAATGAGCAGTTCTTC.

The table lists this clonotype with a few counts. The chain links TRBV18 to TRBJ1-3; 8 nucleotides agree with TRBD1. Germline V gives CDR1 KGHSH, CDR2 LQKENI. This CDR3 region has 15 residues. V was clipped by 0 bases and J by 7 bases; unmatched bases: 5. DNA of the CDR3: TGTGCCAGCTCACCACCCGGGACAGGCCTTAACACCATATATTTT. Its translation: CASSPPGTGLNTIYF.

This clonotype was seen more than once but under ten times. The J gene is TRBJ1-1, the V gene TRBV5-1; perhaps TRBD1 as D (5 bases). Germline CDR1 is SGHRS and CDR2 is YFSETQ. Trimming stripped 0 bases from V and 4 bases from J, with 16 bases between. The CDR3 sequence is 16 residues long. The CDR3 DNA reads TGCGCCAGCAGCTTGGTGCCCACGAGGGGCGGCACTGAAGCTTTCTTT. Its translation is CASSLVPTRGGTEAFF.

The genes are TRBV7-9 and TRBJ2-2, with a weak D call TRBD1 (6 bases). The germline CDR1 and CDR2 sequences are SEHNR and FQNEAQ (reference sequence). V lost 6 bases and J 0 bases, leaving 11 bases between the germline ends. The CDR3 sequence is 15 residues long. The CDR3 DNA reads TGTGCCAGCAGATTGGACAGATCGAACACCGGGGAGCTGTTTTTT. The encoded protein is CASRLDRSNTGELFF.

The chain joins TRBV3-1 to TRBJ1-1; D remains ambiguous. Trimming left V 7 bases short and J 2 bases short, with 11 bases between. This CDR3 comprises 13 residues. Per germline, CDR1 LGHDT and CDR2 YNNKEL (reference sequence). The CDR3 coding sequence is TGTGCCAGCACCCCAGGCGGTAACACTGAAGCTTTCTTT. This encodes CASTPGGNTEAFF. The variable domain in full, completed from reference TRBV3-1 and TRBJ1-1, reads DTAVSQTPKYLVTQMGNDKSIKCEQNLGHDTMYWYKQDSKKFLKIMFSYNNKELIINETVPNRFSPKSPDKAHLNLHINSLELGDSAVYFCASTPGGNTEAFFGQGTRLTVV.

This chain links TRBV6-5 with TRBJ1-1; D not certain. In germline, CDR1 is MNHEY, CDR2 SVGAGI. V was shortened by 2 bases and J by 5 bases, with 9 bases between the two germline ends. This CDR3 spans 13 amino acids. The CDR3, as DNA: TGTGCCAGCAGTTACCCCGGGGTTACTGAAGCTTTCTTT. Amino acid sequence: CASSYPGVTEAFF.

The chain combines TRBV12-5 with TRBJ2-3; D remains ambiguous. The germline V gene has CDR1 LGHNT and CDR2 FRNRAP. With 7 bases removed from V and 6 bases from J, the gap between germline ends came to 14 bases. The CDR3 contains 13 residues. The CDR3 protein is CASVPPGRDTQYF. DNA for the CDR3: TGTGCTAGTGTCCCCCCCGGGCGCGATACGCAGTATTTT.

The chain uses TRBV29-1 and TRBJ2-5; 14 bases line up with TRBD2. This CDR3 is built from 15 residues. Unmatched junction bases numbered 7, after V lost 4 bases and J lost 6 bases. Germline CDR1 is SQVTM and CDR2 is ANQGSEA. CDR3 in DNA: TGCAGCGTTGGGGGGACTAGCGGGAGTAGGCAGACCCAGTACTTC. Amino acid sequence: CSVGGTSGSRQTQYF.

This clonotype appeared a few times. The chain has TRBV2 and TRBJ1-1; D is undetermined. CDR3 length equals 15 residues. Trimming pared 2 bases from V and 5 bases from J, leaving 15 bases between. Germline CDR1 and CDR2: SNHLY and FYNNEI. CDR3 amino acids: CASSELGTSGTEAFF. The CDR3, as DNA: TGTGCCAGCAGTGAATTGGGCACAAGTGGGACTGAAGCTTTCTTT.

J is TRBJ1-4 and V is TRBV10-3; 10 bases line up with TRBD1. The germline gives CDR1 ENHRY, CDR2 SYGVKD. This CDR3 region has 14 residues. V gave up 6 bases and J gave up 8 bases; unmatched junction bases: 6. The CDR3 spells CAISPGQGTEKLFF. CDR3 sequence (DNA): TGTGCCATCAGCCCGGGACAGGGGACCGAAAAACTGTTTTTT.

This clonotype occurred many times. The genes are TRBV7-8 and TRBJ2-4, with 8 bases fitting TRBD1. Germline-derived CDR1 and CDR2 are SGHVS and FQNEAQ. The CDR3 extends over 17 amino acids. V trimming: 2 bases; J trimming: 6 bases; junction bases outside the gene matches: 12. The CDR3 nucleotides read TGTGCCAGCAGCTTATTAGGCCCTGGACAGGGAATAAACATTCAGTACTTC. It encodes CASSLLGPGQGINIQYF.

The CDR3 reads CATRRNTGELFF. CDR3 coding DNA: TGTGCCACCCGCCGGAACACCGGGGAGCTGTTTTTT. The V call is TRBV2, the J call TRBJ2-2; D is unclear. V was cut by 10 bases and J by 1 base, with 7 bases left in between. Germline lookup yields CDR1 SNHLY and CDR2 FYNNEI. This CDR3 contains 12 residues. Full variable domain (remainder filled in from reference TRBV2 and TRBJ2-2): EPEVTQTPSHQVTQMGQEVILRCVPISNHLYFYWYRQILGQKVEFLVSFYNNEISEKSEIFDDQFSVERPDGSNFTLKIRSTKLEDSAMYFCATRRNTGELFFGEGSRLTVL.

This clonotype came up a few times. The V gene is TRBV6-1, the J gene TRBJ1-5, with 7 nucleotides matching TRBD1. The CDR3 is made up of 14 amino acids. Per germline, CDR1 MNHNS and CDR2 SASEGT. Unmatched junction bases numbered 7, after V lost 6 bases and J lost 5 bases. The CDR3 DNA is TGTGCCAGCAGCAAAAGGACAGGACATCAGCCCCAGCATTTT. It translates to CASSKRTGHQPQHF.

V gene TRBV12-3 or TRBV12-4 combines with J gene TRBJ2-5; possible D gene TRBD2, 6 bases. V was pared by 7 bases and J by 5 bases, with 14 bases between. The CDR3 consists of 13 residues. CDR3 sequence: CASTPGRGETQYF. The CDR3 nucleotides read TGTGCCAGCACCCCGGGACGGGGGGAGACCCAGTACTTC.